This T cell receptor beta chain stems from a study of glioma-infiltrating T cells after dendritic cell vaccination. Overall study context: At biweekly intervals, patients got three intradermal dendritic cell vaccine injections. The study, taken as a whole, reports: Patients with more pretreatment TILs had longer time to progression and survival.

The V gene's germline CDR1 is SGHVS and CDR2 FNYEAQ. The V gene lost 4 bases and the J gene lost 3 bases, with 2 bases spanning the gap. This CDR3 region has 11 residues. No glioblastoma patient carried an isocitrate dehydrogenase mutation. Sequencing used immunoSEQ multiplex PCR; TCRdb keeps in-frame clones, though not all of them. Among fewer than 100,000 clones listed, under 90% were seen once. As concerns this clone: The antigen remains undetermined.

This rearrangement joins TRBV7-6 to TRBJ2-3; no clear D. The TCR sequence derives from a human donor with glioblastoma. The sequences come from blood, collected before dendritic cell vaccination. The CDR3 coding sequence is TGTGCCAGCAGCTCAACAGATACGCAGTATTTT. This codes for CASSSTDTQYF.